This record looks at one T cell receptor beta chain sequence and its context. This CDR3 contains 18 residues. Germline V gene sequence: CDR1 LGHNA, CDR2 YSLEER. V shed 2 bases and J 3 bases; nucleotides not matched to a gene: 9. The sample comes from a study of cytotoxic CD8 clonotypes in ibrutinib-treated CLL. Background on the study: Mean productive templates were over 250,000; mean productive rearrangements were roughly 94,000.

The repertoire was sequenced with immunoSEQ multiplex PCR; TCRdb's copy has only in-frame clones and lacks some. The sample includes just over 200,000 clones, around 75% seen only once; the top ten take approximately 6.3%. V and J are TRBV4-3 and TRBJ2-2, with 10 bases matching TRBD2. The source is a human donor with chronic lymphocytic leukemia. The sample in question was PBMCs, obtained after 12 months of ibrutinib treatment. The CDR3 sequence: CASSQIVAGGGYTGELFF. CDR3 nucleotide sequence: TGCGCCAGCAGCCAAATAGTAGCGGGGGGTGGGTACACCGGGGAGCTGTTTTTT.